These 19 T cell receptor beta chains share one sample of origin, sequenced in a study of cytomegalovirus exposure and HLA in healthy donors. Using immunoSEQ multiplex PCR, the repertoire was profiled, and TCRdb retains in-frame clones only, with some absent. The sample has over 120,000 clones, roughly 90% seen once. The specimen was PBMCs. These TCRs come from a man younger than 35 in good health and CMV-seropositive.

Concerning this clone itself: A junction end diverges from the germline sequence, so it may reflect a read error. The chain couples TRBV5-4 to TRBJ1-4, with TRBD1 matching 7 bases. CDR3 size: 13 residues. Germline CDR1 is SGHNT and CDR2 is YYREEE (reference sequence). CDR3 coding DNA: TGTGCCAGCAGATTGGATCACAGGGGAGAACTGTTTTTT. Its protein is CASRLDHRGELFF. The variable domain in full, with the rest retrieved from reference TRBV5-4 and TRBJ1-4, is ETGVTQSPTHLIKTRGQQVTLRCSSQSGHNTVSWYQQALGQGPQFIFQYYREEENGRGNFPPRFSGLQFPNYSSELNVNALELDDSALYLCASRLDHRGELFFGSGTQLSVL.

V usage is TRBV18 and J usage is TRBJ1-5; maybe TRBD1 (6 bases). The CDR3 has 17 residues. V dropped 3 bases and J dropped 2 bases, with 17 bases sitting between them. Germline CDR1 KGHSH, CDR2 LQKENI. The CDR3 nucleotides are TGTGCCAGCTCACCCACCGGGGGGGGCTCGGGCAATCAGCCCCAGCATTTT. Its translation is CASSPTGGGSGNQPQHF.

The chain uses TRBV27 and TRBJ2-1; the D is unclear. Germline CDR1 reads MNHEY; CDR2 reads SMNVEV (reference sequence). V was trimmed by 8 bases and J by 0 bases, leaving 8 bases between them. The CDR3 consists of 13 residues. The CDR3 DNA reads as TGTGCCAGCGGCCCAAGCTCCTACAATGAGCAGTTCTTC. This codes for CASGPSSYNEQFF.

CDR3 sequence reads: CASSESGNTIYF. Written as DNA, the CDR3 is TGTGCCAGCAGTGAAAGCGGAAACACCATATATTTT. V is TRBV6-1 and J is TRBJ1-3; no clear D. The CDR3 length is 12 residues. Between the trimmed V and J ends, which lost 2 bases and 4 bases, there was a span of 3 bases. CDR1 MNHNS and CDR2 SASEGT come from the germline V gene.

The chain combines TRBV7-9 with TRBJ2-7; D might be TRBD1 (6 bases). The CDR3 sequence is 14 residues long. Germline CDR1 SEHNR, CDR2 FQNEAQ (reference sequence). V lost 4 bases to trimming and J lost 6 bases, with 16 bases between them. The CDR3 loop reads CASSSRQAVVEQYF. The CDR3 bases are TGTGCCAGCAGCTCTAGACAGGCAGTGGTCGAGCAGTACTTC.

The chain joins TRBV27 to TRBJ1-5; D uncertain. The germline CDR1 and CDR2 sequences are MNHEY and SMNVEV (reference sequence). V was cut by 7 bases and J by 7 bases, with 11 bases left in between. CDR3 size: 12 residues. CDR3 DNA: TGTGCCAGCACTGTCCTAGGACAGCCCCAGCATTTT. Protein: CASTVLGQPQHF.

This rearrangement joins TRBV29-1 to TRBJ2-2; maybe TRBD2 (5 bases). This CDR3 region has 13 residues. The germline V gene encodes CDR1 SQVTM and CDR2 ANQGSEA. With 5 bases removed from V and 5 bases from J, the gap between germline ends came to 12 bases. The CDR3 DNA reads TGCAGCGTTCGGGGATTGAATACCGGGGAGCTGTTTTTT. Encoded protein: CSVRGLNTGELFF.

Details on this clone: The sample contains more than one DNA sequence encoding this CDR3. This chain links TRBV11-2 with TRBJ2-1, with a possible D match to TRBD2 (5 bases). Looked up from germline, CDR1 is SGHAT and CDR2 is FQNNGV. The CDR3 is made up of 15 amino acids. Trimming shortened V by 5 bases and J by 0 bases, and 11 bases separated the two germline ends. The CDR3 DNA is TGTGCCAGCAGCCTGGACTTGAGCTCCTACAATGAGCAGTTCTTC. This gives the protein CASSLDLSSYNEQFF.

V usage is TRBV6-6 and J usage is TRBJ2-3; the match to TRBD2 covers 9 bases. From germline, CDR1 is MNHNY and CDR2 SVGAGI (reference sequence). The CDR3 is 14 residues long. After removal of 9 bases from V and 2 bases from J, the junction contained 6 bases not matched to a gene. In DNA form, the CDR3 reads TGTGCCAGTCTTAGCGGGGGCTTCACAGATACGCAGTATTTT. Protein: CASLSGGFTDTQYF.

The rearrangement links TRBV10-3 to TRBJ2-7, with TRBD2 as a possible D gene (6 bases). Trimming left V 7 bases short and J 0 bases short, with 10 bases between. The CDR3 runs to 13 residues. Germline values: CDR1 ENHRY, CDR2 SYGVKD. The chain's CDR3 is CAIKGGDSYEQYF. Written as DNA, the CDR3 is TGTGCCATCAAGGGCGGGGACTCCTACGAGCAGTACTTC.

This chain joins TRBV7-6 and TRBJ1-5; D might be TRBD1 (5 bases). The V end was cut by 2 bases, the J end by 4 bases, with 6 bases between. This CDR3 contains 13 residues. CDR1 is SGHVS, CDR2 FNYEAQ, per germline. This CDR3 is CASSLSGNQPQHF. DNA for the CDR3: TGTGCCAGCAGCTTATCAGGGAATCAGCCCCAGCATTTT.

This clone appeared once. CDR3 sequence (DNA): TGTGCCTGGGCGCCGGGACAGCTCACAGATACGCAGTATTTT. Encoded protein: CAWAPGQLTDTQYF. The chain couples TRBV30 to TRBJ2-3, with 7 nucleotides matching TRBD1. Trimming at V came to 5 bases and at J to 2 bases, leaving 7 bases not matched to a gene. There are 14 residues in the CDR3. Germline loops: CDR1 GTSNPN, CDR2 SVGIG (reference sequence). The variable domain in full, with the rest retrieved from reference TRBV30 and TRBJ2-3, is SQTIHQWPATLVQPVGSPLSLECTVEGTSNPNLYWYRQAAGRGLQLLFYSVGIGQISSEVPQNLSASRPQDRQFILSSKKLLLSDSGFYLCAWAPGQLTDTQYFGPGTRLTVL.

DNA for the CDR3: TGTGCCAGCAGCTTAGGACACTCGAACACTGAAGCTTTCTTT. Its protein is CASSLGHSNTEAFF. This chain links TRBV11-2 with TRBJ1-1; D is unresolved. Per germline, CDR1 SGHAT and CDR2 FQNNGV. This CDR3 has 14 residues. Trimming took off 1 base at V and 1 base at J, with 7 bases between the two ends.

The chain carries TRBV7-9 and TRBJ1-1, with D perhaps TRBD1 (5 bases). V was shortened by 5 bases and J by 0 bases, with 10 bases between the two germline ends. The CDR3 is 14 amino acids. Per the germline V gene, CDR1 is SEHNR and CDR2 is FQNEAQ (reference sequence). The CDR3 loop reads CASSGGGMNTEAFF. The CDR3 bases are TGTGCCAGCAGCGGCGGGGGAATGAACACTGAAGCTTTCTTT. Looking up the rest from reference TRBV7-9 and TRBJ1-1 gives the full variable domain: DTGVSQNPRHKITKRGQNVTFRCDPISEHNRLYWYRQTLGQGPEFLTYFQNEAQLEKSRLLSDRFSAERPKGSFSTLEIQRTEQGDSAMYLCASSGGGMNTEAFFGQGTRLTVV.

The V gene is TRBV11-2, the J gene TRBJ2-1, with D possibly matching TRBD1 (5 bases). The V gene lost 4 bases and the J gene lost 7 bases, with 20 bases spanning the gap. Germline V gene lookup returns CDR1 SGHAT and CDR2 FQNNGV. This CDR3 spans 16 amino acids. The CDR3, as DNA: TGTGCCAGCAGCTCACCTCGAGCGCAGGGTGGAAATGAGCAGTTCTTC. Translated, it gives CASSSPRAQGGNEQFF.

The gene calls are TRBV7-2 and TRBJ1-6; 8 nucleotides line up with TRBD1. CDR1 and CDR2 from the germline V gene are SGHTA and FQGNSA. J was trimmed by 9 bases and V by 5 bases; bases with no gene match: 9. The CDR3 spans 15 residues. CDR3 amino acids: CASSAKTGVFSPLHF. The CDR3 DNA reads as TGTGCCAGCAGCGCTAAGACAGGGGTATTTTCACCCCTCCACTTT.

The rearrangement links TRBV18 to TRBJ2-5; TRBD1 matches at 8 bases. The CDR3 loop spans 15 amino acids. The J segment lost 5 bases and the V segment lost 6 bases, leaving 11 bases of the junction unmatched. CDR1 is KGHSH and CDR2 is LQKENI in the germline V gene. This CDR3 is CASSRRRGPTETQYF. In DNA, the CDR3 is TGTGCCAGCTCGCGACGCAGGGGGCCAACGGAGACCCAGTACTTC. Full variable domain (outside the CDR3, taken from reference TRBV18 and TRBJ2-5): NAGVMQNPRHLVRRRGQEARLRCSPMKGHSHVYWYRQLPEEGLKFMVYLQKENIIDESGMPKERFSAEFPKEGPSILRIQQVVRGDSAAYFCASSRRRGPTETQYFGPGTRLLVL.

The chain has TRBV7-2 and TRBJ1-5; TRBD1 matches at 7 bases. The CDR3 has 14 residues. The trim removed 1 base at V and 9 bases at J, leaving 6 bases unmatched. Germline V gives CDR1 SGHTA, CDR2 FQGNSA. In nucleotides, the CDR3 is TGTGCCAGCAGCTTAGAACAGGGGTTATCGCCCCAGCATTTT. It is translated as CASSLEQGLSPQHF.

The chain employs TRBV6-1 and TRBJ2-7, with TRBD1 matching 8 bases. CDR1 MNHNS and CDR2 SASEGT come from the germline V gene. J lost 2 bases, V lost 2 bases, and 17 bases had no gene match. The CDR3 runs 19 residues. The DNA for the CDR3 is TGTGCCAGCAGTGAACGGCGGACAGGGAACTTTATAATACCCTACGAGCAGTACTTC. This gives the protein CASSERRTGNFIIPYEQYF.